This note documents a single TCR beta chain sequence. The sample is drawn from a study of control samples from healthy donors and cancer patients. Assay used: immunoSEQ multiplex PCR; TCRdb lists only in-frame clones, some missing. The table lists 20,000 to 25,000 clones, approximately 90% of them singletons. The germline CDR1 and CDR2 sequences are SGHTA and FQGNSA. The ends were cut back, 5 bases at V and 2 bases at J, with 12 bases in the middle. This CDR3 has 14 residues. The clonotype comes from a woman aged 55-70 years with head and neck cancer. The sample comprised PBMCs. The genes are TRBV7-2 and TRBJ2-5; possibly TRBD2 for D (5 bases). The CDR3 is CASSPRRLQETQYF. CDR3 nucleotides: TGTGCCAGCAGCCCCAGGAGGCTGCAAGAGACCCAGTACTTC.